Each of the 16 T cell receptor beta chains below was sequenced from the same sample in a study of beta chain features in type 1 diabetes. Study outcomes and limitations: Type 1 diabetes patients showed a moderate but significant shortening of TCRB CDR3s in all four CD4+ subsets.

Expressed TCRB transcripts were sequenced, since all the RNA that had been isolated was reverse transcribed. TCRdb's table, derived via immunoSEQ multiplex PCR, lists solely in-frame clones and lacks some. Counted here are a few hundred thousand clones, around 10% occurring once; the ten biggest clones make up approximately 0.55%. The antigens for these receptors are not known. Sequencing was performed on central memory CD4+ T cells from blood. The receptors here all came from a man between 25 and 39 years old with type 1 diabetes.

This clone occurred a few times. The CDR3 sequence is CASSLRLSRAQETQYF. Written as DNA, the CDR3 is TGTGCCAGCAGCCTACGACTCAGCAGGGCCCAAGAGACCCAGTACTTC. V usage is TRBV7-2 and J usage is TRBJ2-5; TRBD1 might be the D (5 bases). There are 16 residues in the CDR3. The V gene lost 5 bases and the J gene lost 1 base, with 17 bases spanning the gap. Germline V lookup: CDR1 SGHTA, CDR2 FQGNSA.

The chain combines TRBV11-3 with TRBJ2-3; D may be TRBD1 or TRBD2 (5 bases each). The V end was cut by 4 bases, the J end by 6 bases, with 20 bases between. This CDR3 region has 16 residues. Germline-derived CDR1 and CDR2 are SGHNT and YENEEA. As DNA, the CDR3 is TGTGCCAGCAGCTCCTCTGGGGGACCGCGGGCGGATACGCAGTATTTT. Its translation is CASSSSGGPRADTQYF.

The chain employs TRBV6-5 and TRBJ2-5; no firm D call. The V end was cut by 2 bases, the J end by 5 bases, with 15 bases between. This CDR3 comprises 15 residues. The germline V gene encodes CDR1 MNHEY and CDR2 SVGAGI. DNA for the CDR3: TGTGCCAGCAGTTACATCCCAGCTAATAGGGAGACCCAGTACTTC. Protein sequence: CASSYIPANRETQYF.

This clone has ten or more counts. The chain couples TRBV5-6 to TRBJ2-5; possibly TRBD2 for D (7 bases). V lost 7 bases and J 5 bases, leaving 18 bases between the germline ends. This CDR3 comprises 14 residues. Germline V gene data show CDR1 as SGHDT and CDR2 as YYEEEE. In nucleotides, the CDR3 is TGTGCCAGCGATAGGAGGGGGGGTTCGGAGACCCAGTACTTC. Protein product: CASDRRGGSETQYF.

The chain combines TRBV15 with TRBJ1-2; D unresolved. The V gene's germline CDR1 is LNHNV and CDR2 YYDKDF (reference sequence). V was cut by 0 bases and J by 8 bases, with 7 bases left in between. CDR3 length: 12 residues. The CDR3 region is CATSRDKWGYTF. The CDR3 DNA sequence: TGTGCCACCAGCAGAGATAAGTGGGGCTACACCTTC.

The genes are TRBV11-3 and TRBJ2-1, with a tentative D call TRBD2 (5 bases). CDR1 is SGHNT, CDR2 YENEEA, per germline. This CDR3 comprises 16 residues. Trimming shortened V by 0 bases and J by 7 bases, and 16 bases separated the two germline ends. The chain's CDR3 is CASSLDTGSTLNEQFF. The CDR3 region has the DNA TGTGCCAGCAGCTTAGATACGGGATCCACCTTGAATGAGCAGTTCTTC.

This clone has more than one count but fewer than ten. This chain connects TRBV30 to TRBJ1-5, with 11 bases aligning to TRBD1. Per germline, CDR1 GTSNPN and CDR2 SVGIG (reference sequence). Losses at the gene ends were 5 bases for V and 5 bases for J; bases not matched to a gene: 2. CDR3 length equals 13 residues. The CDR3 reads CAWGGQGDQPQHF. In nucleotides, the CDR3 is TGTGCCTGGGGGGGACAGGGGGATCAGCCCCAGCATTTT.

The gene calls are TRBV11-2 and TRBJ2-3; D is unresolved. The CDR3 totals 13 residues. Between the trimmed V and J ends, which lost 7 bases and 6 bases, there was a span of 14 bases. Per germline, CDR1 SGHAT and CDR2 FQNNGV. The CDR3 DNA reads as TGTGCCAGCACTAGACCCGGATTGGATACGCAGTATTTT. Its translation is CASTRPGLDTQYF.

This clone occurred a few times. Different DNA sequences within this sample yield the same CDR3. The chain links TRBV7-3 to TRBJ2-1; D remains ambiguous. Looked up from germline, CDR1 is SGHTA and CDR2 is FQGTGA. CDR3 length: 15 amino acids. With 1 base removed from V and 1 base from J, the gap between germline ends came to 8 bases. CDR3: CASSLSRGSYNEQFF. The CDR3, as DNA: TGTGCCAGCAGCTTAAGCCGTGGTTCCTACAATGAGCAGTTCTTC.

This clone has ten or more counts. V usage is TRBV10-3 and J usage is TRBJ2-3; 8 bases line up with TRBD2. J gave up 3 bases and V 6 bases, and 5 bases lay outside the gene matches. The CDR3 is made up of 14 amino acids. Germline V gives CDR1 ENHRY, CDR2 SYGVKD. CDR3 nucleotides: TGTGCCATCAGCCCGGGACTAGGAACAGATACGCAGTATTTT. The encoded protein is CAISPGLGTDTQYF.

This CDR3 is CASSVTPTGRNEQYF. Written as DNA, the CDR3 is TGTGCCAGCAGCGTAACCCCAACGGGGCGGAACGAGCAGTACTTC. The rearrangement joins TRBV9 to TRBJ2-7; D might be TRBD1 or TRBD2, each matching 5 bases. Germline lookup yields CDR1 SGDLS and CDR2 YYNGEE. There are 15 residues in the CDR3. V lost 1 base and J lost 5, with 16 bases in between.

There are a few counts of this clone. This chain links TRBV6-5 with TRBJ2-5; 10 bases are a match to TRBD1. The CDR3 length is 15 residues. The germline V gene has CDR1 MNHEY and CDR2 SVGAGI. With 5 bases clipped from V and 3 bases from J, the junction kept 6 bases outside the gene matches. The CDR3 nucleotides are TGTGCCAGCAGTCCAACAGGGACAGGGGAAGAGACCCAGTACTTC. Its translation is CASSPTGTGEETQYF.

This clone was recorded a few times. The V gene is TRBV28, the J gene TRBJ2-1; TRBD1 aligns across 8 bases. The V segment lost 11 bases and the J segment 4 bases; nucleotides outside the gene matches: 10. This CDR3 comprises 14 residues. Germline values: CDR1 MDHEN, CDR2 SYDVKM. Here the CDR3 reads CAGRQGTEYNEQFF. DNA for the CDR3: TGTGCCGGGAGACAGGGGACAGAGTACAATGAGCAGTTCTTC.

The chain joins TRBV4-2 to TRBJ2-3, with 8 nucleotides matching TRBD2. The CDR3 covers 16 residues. Germline loops: CDR1 LGHNA, CDR2 YNFKEQ. The trim removed 0 bases at V and 3 bases at J, leaving 5 bases unmatched. The CDR3 reads CASSQDGAGGTDTQYF. The CDR3 coding sequence is TGTGCCAGCAGCCAAGATGGGGCGGGAGGAACAGATACGCAGTATTTT.

This clone was seen a handful of times. This chain joins TRBV5-1 and TRBJ2-1; tentatively, D is TRBD2 (5 bases). The CDR3 is made up of 15 amino acids. The germline gives CDR1 SGHRS, CDR2 YFSETQ. Trimming took 4 bases from V and 1 from J, leaving 12 bases between them. CDR3 amino acids: CASSPRERSYNEQFF. As DNA, the CDR3 is TGCGCCAGCAGCCCAAGGGAGCGATCCTACAATGAGCAGTTCTTC.

Remarks on this clone: One base away lies a much larger clone, so this may be a sequencing read error. This rearrangement joins TRBV4-1 to TRBJ2-7; D remains unclear. V was clipped by 1 base and J by 4 bases, with 5 bases between them. The germline gives CDR1 MGHRA, CDR2 YSYEKL. The CDR3 contains 12 residues. CDR3 loop: CASSQVGYEQYF. DNA of the CDR3: TGCGCCAGCAGCCAAGTGGGGTACGAGCAGTACTTC.